This T cell receptor beta chain was sequenced for a study of blood T cell repertoires in COVID-19 (dated by TCRdb to the early 2020s). In terms of the full investigation: Samples from collaborators originated in the United States, Italy and Spain and spanned both the acute and convalescent phases of COVID-19. The prospective study material was composed of cDNA or gDNA derived from T cells, B-cell-depleted T cells, or PBMCs. Deeply sampled blood TCRbeta repertoires from subjects exposed to, actively infected with, or recovered from COVID-19 were included in the dataset. The repertoires were released in a freely available public database meant as a resource for research on the immune response to SARS-CoV-2. The samples were drawn from two sources: the first 160 participants of the ongoing ImmuneRACE study, and 1,000 to 1,500 subjects contributed by 6 global collaborators. The sample metadata nearly always contained a de-identified subject ID, COVID-19 status, age in years and sex. Where available, HLA class I and class II types were obtained from metadata supplied by the sample provider rather than from assay-based typing.

Each collaborating institution followed its own protocols to collect whole blood in K2EDTA tubes. For TCRbeta analysis, collaborators shipped samples as frozen whole blood, isolated PBMCs, or DNA extracted from either of those sample types. CDR1 SEHNR and CDR2 FQNEAQ are derived from the germline V gene (reference sequence). Its CDR3 holds 13 amino acids, cysteine through phenylalanine. The sequence is cut down to CDR3 DNA, 39 bases in frame from base 1. A distance of 9 bases separates the germline ends of V and J, which lose 2 bases and 5 bases respectively. Points on this clone: Its antigen is not yet known. No quality values exist for individual bases; no much larger clone is one base distant.

TCRbeta CDR3 regions were amplified from genomic DNA using the immunoSEQ Assay, a bias-controlled multiplex PCR. The original pipeline was this. Within the assay, amplification of reference gene primers was used to estimate how many nucleated cells each sample contained. Sequence reads were collapsed and filtered to measure the absolute abundance of every unique TCRbeta CDR3 rearrangement. For each sample, productive Simpson clonality was calculated as the square root of Simpson's diversity index across productive rearrangements. The clones in this table, taken by TCRdb from immuneACCESS, are in-frame only. Not every clone is retained; where verified, under half of the shortfall comes from an unresolved V gene, and the cause of the rest is unknown. V and J calls and clone size are given by that table; D and trimming were obtained from the DNA. In all, the sample holds approximately 290,000 clones, and 80% to 90% of those were seen once. The ten top clones hold approximately 0.84% of the sample.

The study at large found these results: Clinical and demographic metadata were provided uncurated, with the amount varying by source and participant.

The receptor chain draws on TRBV7-9 and TRBJ2-5; the D region possibly corresponds to TRBD1 (6 bases align). The sample comprised peripheral blood. This clonotype was sampled from a man aged 30-40 years with acute or convalescent COVID-19. CDR3 region: CASSLNQGETQYF. The bases are TGTGCCAGCAGCTTAAACCAGGGGGAGACCCAGTACTTC.